Listed here is a single TCR beta chain. The junction does not match germline at one end; this may be a read error. The data belong to a study of blood T cell repertoires in COVID-19. Study details: COVID-19 samples collected from the United States, Italy and Spain covered acute and convalescent phases. PBMCs, B-cell-depleted T cells, or T cells were the source of the cDNA or gDNA that made up the material.

The CDR3 loop spans 12 amino acids. The germline CDR1 and CDR2 sequences are MDHEN and SYDVKM. As processed by the authors: Amplified reference gene primers provided the basis for estimating nucleated cell counts. Repertoires were generated with immunoSEQ multiplex PCR, while TCRdb's copy carries only in-frame clones and drops some. The V and J calls and clone size are taken from that table; D and trimming were inferred from the DNA. The sample records about 300,000 clones, around 86% being singletons. The chain has TRBV28 and TRBJ2-1, with D perhaps TRBD2 (6 bases). This clonotype was obtained from a man aged 65-85 years with acute or convalescent COVID-19. Sequenced input: peripheral blood. The CDR3 DNA follows: TGCGTACTCGGGGGCTCCTACAATGAGCAGTTCTTC. Residues: CVLGGSYNEQFF.